The present T cell receptor beta chain was sequenced within a study of preoperative IRX-2 immunotherapy in early breast cancer (dated by TCRdb to 2018 to 2020). The library was produced with the immunoSEQ multiplex PCR assay. The table was pulled from immuneACCESS by TCRdb, which kept in-frame rearrangements only. Such tables lose some clones; where checked, under half of the loss comes from unresolved V genes, and the rest has no known cause. For this sample the table gives approximately 24,000 clones, of which around 90% were detected only once. The top ten clonotypes cover roughly 29% of the sample. CDR1 and CDR2 were assigned from the germline V gene as MNHEY and SVGAGI. At the junction V is shortened by 2 bases and J by 7 bases, with 6 bases in between. There are 13 amino acids in the CDR3, from cysteine to phenylalanine inclusive. The read is trimmed to its CDR3 DNA, 39 bases read in frame from base 1.

According to the study, the label for this sample's treatment or condition signals: preoperative locoregional IRX-2 cytokine immunotherapy. The samples were obtained from a phase Ib study in which preoperative, locoregional IRX-2 cytokine immunotherapy intended to prime immune responses was tested. Before surgery, IRX-2 was given to the donors, who were patients with early-stage breast cancer. This clone was picked up a small number of times. Its antigen is unknown. Base qualities are not at hand, and no much larger clone is one base apart. Sample: tumor tissue, taken after IRX-2 immunotherapy. Recombination connected TRBV6-5 to TRBJ1-6, with TRBD1 tentatively as D gene (6 bases match). The receptor was isolated from a human donor with breast cancer. In nucleotides, the sequence is TGTGCCAGCAGTTACCAGGGGAATTCACCCCTCCACTTT. Its amino acids are CASSYQGNSPLHF.